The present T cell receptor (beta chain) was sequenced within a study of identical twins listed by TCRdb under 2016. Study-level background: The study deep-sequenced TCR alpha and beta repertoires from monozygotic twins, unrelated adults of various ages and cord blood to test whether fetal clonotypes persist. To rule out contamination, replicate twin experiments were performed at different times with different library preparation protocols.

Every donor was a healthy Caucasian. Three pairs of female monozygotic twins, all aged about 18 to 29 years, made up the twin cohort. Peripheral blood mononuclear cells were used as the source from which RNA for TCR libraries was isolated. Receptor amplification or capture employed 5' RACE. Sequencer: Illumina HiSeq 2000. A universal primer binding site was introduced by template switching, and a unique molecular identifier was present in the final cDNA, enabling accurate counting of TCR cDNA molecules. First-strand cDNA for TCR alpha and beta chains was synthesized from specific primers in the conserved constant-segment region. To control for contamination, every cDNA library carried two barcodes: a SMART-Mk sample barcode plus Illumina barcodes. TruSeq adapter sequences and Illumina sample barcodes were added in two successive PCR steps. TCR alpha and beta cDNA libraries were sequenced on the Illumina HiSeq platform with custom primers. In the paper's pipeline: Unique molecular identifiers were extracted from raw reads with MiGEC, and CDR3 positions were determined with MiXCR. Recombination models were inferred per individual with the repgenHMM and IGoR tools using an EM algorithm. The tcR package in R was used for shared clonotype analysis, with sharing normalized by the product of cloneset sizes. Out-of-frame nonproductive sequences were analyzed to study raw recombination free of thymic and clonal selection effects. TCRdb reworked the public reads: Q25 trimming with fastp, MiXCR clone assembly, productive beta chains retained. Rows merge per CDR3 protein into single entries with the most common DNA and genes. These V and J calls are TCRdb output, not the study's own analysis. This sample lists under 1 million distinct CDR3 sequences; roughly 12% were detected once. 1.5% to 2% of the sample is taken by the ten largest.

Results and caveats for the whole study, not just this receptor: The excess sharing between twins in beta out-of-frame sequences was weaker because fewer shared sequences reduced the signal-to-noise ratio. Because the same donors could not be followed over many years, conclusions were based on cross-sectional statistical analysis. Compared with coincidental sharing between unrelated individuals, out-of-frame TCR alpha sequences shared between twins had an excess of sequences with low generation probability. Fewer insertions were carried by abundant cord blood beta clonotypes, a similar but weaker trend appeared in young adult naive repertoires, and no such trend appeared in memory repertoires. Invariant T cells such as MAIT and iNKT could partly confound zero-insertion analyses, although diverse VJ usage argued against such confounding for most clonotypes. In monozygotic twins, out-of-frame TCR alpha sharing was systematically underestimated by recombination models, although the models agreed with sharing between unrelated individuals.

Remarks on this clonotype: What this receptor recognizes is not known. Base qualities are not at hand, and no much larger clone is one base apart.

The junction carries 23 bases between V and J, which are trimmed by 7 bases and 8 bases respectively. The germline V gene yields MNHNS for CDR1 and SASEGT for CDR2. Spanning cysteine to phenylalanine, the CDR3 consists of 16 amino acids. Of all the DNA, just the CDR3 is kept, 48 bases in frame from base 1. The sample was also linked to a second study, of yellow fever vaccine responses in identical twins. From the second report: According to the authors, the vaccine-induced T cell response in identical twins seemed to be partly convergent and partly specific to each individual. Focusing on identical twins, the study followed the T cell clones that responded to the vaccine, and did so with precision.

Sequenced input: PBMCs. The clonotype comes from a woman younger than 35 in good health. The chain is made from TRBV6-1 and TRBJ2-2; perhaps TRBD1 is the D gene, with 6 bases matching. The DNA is TGTGCCAGCACCTTGGGGCCGGGCCCTACAGGGGGGGAGCTGTTTTTT. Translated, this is CASTLGPGPTGGELFF.